Listed below are T cell receptor beta chains from one sample, sequenced in a study of T cells in Graves' hyperthyroidism and ophthalmopathy. TCRdb redid the calling of the multiplex PCR reads with MiXCR, one entry per CDR3 protein. The repertoire includes about 570,000 distinct CDR3 sequences, around 46% of them detected once, and under 20% sits in the top ten. Sequencing was carried out using peripheral blood or thyroid tissue (not recorded which). The receptors come from an adult woman with Graves' disease, either hyperthyroidism or ophthalmopathy (not recorded which). Each CDR3 is given with its conserved first and last residue. D genes are given only for firm matches. The size of a clone is reported for some rows only, either as once, few or many, or as a class for expanded clones.

clone size	V gene	D gene	J gene	CDR3 length	CDR3 protein	CDR3 DNA
medium-sized	TRBV4-2	.	TRBJ1-4	14	CASSQDPVDEELFF	TGTGCCAGCAGCCAAGACCCTGTTGATGAGGAACTGTTTTTT
.	TRBV20-1	.	TRBJ1-3	15	CSARDVERALNTIYF	TGCAGTGCTAGAGATGTAGAGCGGGCGTTAAACACCATATATTTT
.	TRBV10-3	TRBD1	TRBJ1-1	13	CATKLTGAAEAFF	TGTGCCACCAAACTCACAGGGGCGGCTGAAGCTTTCTTT
.	TRBV12-3/TRBV12-4	.	TRBJ1-1	13	CASARDLNTEAFF	TGTGCCAGCGCCCGGGATCTGAACACTGAAGCTTTCTTT
many	TRBV7-2	.	TRBJ2-7	15	CASSLGGGRQEEQYF	TGTGCCAGCAGCCTAGGGGGGGGGAGACAGGAAGAGCAGTACTTC
few	TRBV20-1	.	TRBJ1-1	13	CSATLDMNTEAFF	TGCAGTGCTACGTTAGATATGAACACTGAAGCTTTCTTT
.	TRBV7-8	.	TRBJ2-7	14	CASSLDAGSYEQYF	TGTGCCAGCAGCTTAGATGCAGGTTCCTACGAGCAGTACTTC
many	TRBV2	TRBD1	TRBJ2-7	14	CASSIRTGGHEQYF	TGTGCCAGCAGTATCAGGACAGGGGGCCACGAGCAGTACTTC
many	TRBV10-3	.	TRBJ1-3	16	CAIARGLMDSGNTIYF	TGTGCCATCGCAAGGGGACTTATGGACTCTGGAAACACCATATATTTT
.	TRBV20-1	.	TRBJ1-4	14	CSASYFRDHEKLFF	TGCAGTGCTAGTTATTTCAGGGACCATGAAAAACTGTTTTTT
many	TRBV13	TRBD1	TRBJ2-5	12	CASSQGEETQYF	TGTGCCAGCAGTCAGGGGGAAGAGACCCAGTACTTC
many	TRBV4-1	.	TRBJ1-1	16	CASSQDRGSAHTEAFF	TGCGCCAGCAGCCAAGATCGGGGTAGCGCACATACTGAAGCTTTCTTT
once	TRBV19	.	TRBJ2-5	14	CASSMFRGQETQYF	TGTGCCAGTAGTATGTTCCGGGGACAAGAGACCCAGTACTTC
.	TRBV7-7	.	TRBJ2-5	12	CASRGSEETQYF	TGTGCCAGCCGGGGGAGTGAGGAGACCCAGTACTTC
.	TRBV14	.	TRBJ1-5	15	CASRQRWGNRQPQHF	TGTGCCAGCAGGCAAAGGTGGGGGAACAGGCAGCCCCAGCATTTT
few	TRBV10-3	.	TRBJ1-5	13	CAISELRGQPQHF	TGTGCCATCAGTGAGCTGCGGGGGCAGCCCCAGCATTTT
many	TRBV12-3/TRBV12-4	.	TRBJ1-6	14	CASSFNSPTAPLHF	TGTGCCAGCAGTTTTAACAGCCCGACGGCACCCCTCCACTTT
many	TRBV20-1	.	TRBJ2-7	15	CSASPVGGLGYEQYF	TGCAGTGCTAGCCCCGTCGGGGGCTTAGGGTACGAGCAGTACTTC
many	TRBV5-1	.	TRBJ1-4	15	CASSPGSANNEKLFF	TGCGCCAGCAGCCCAGGAAGCGCCAATAATGAAAAACTGTTTTTT
.	TRBV5-4	TRBD1	TRBJ2-7	15	CASSQDRGQHYEQYF	TGTGCCAGCAGTCAGGACAGGGGGCAACACTACGAGCAGTACTTC
.	TRBV19	TRBD1	TRBJ1-1	16	CASSIAPNRGNTEAFF	TGTGCCAGTAGTATAGCCCCGAACAGGGGGAACACTGAAGCTTTCTTT
.	TRBV6-1	.	TRBJ1-2	17	CASRPTQGRWGNYGYTF	TGTGCCAGCAGGCCTACGCAGGGGCGCTGGGGGAACTATGGCTACACCTTC
few	TRBV2	TRBD1	TRBJ1-1	13	CASSATGDPEAFF	TGTGCCAGCAGTGCAACAGGGGACCCTGAAGCTTTCTTT
.	TRBV25-1	TRBD1	TRBJ2-2	14	CASRATGLTGELFF	TGTGCCAGCAGAGCGACAGGGCTTACCGGGGAGCTGTTTTTT
.	TRBV20-1	.	TRBJ2-5	14	CSARARLTGRTQYF	TGCAGTGCTAGAGCCAGGTTGACCGGAAGGACCCAGTACTTC
.	TRBV29-1	TRBD1	TRBJ1-1	13	CSKTTGGNTEAFF	TGCAGCAAAACGACAGGGGGGAACACTGAAGCTTTCTTT
many	TRBV10-3	TRBD2	TRBJ2-7	17	CAISGPPTSGNSYEQYF	TGTGCCATCAGTGGGCCCCCAACTAGCGGGAACTCCTACGAGCAGTACTTC
many	TRBV11-2	.	TRBJ1-4	15	CASSLGQATNEKLFF	TGTGCCAGCAGCTTAGGACAGGCAACTAATGAAAAACTGTTTTTT
.	TRBV9	TRBD1	TRBJ2-3	16	CASSIQTGGLSDTQYF	TGTGCCAGCAGCATTCAGACAGGGGGTCTGTCAGATACGCAGTATTTT